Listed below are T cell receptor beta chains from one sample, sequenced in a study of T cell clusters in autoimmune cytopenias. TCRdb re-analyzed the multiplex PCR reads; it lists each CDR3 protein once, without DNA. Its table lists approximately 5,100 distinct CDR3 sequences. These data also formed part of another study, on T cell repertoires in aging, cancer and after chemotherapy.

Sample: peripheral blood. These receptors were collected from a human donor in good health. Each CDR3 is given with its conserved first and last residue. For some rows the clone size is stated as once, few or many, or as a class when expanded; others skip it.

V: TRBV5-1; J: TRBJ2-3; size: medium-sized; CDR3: CASSRTSGWTDTQYF
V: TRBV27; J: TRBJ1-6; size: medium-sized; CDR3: CASSRGQGYSPLHF
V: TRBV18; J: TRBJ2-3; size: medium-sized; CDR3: CASSPIGLSTDTQYF
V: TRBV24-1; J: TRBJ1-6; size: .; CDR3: CATSDSAPGTVSGDSPLHF
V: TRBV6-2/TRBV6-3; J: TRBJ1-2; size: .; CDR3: CASWPRGHNYGYTF
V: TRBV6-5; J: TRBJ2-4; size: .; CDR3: CATAKQEIKNIQYF
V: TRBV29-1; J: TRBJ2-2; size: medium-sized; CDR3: CSVAATRSNTGELFF
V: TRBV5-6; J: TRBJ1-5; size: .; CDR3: CASSLGGTGSKPQHF
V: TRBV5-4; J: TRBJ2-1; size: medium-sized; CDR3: CASSTRTSGNEQFF
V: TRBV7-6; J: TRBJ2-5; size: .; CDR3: CASSLGGTLQETQYF
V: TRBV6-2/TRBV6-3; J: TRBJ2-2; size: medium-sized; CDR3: CASSYDENTGELFF
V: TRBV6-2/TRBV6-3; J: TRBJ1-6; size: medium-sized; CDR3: CASCTWKNSPLHF
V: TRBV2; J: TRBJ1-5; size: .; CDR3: CASSETGALNQPQHF
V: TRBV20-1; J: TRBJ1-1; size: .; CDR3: CSAWGGRGAFF
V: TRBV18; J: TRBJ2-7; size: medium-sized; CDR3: CASSPTGVPYEQYF
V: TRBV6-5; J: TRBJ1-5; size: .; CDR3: CASTTQDQPQHF
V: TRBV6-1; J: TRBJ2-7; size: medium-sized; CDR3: CASSNTFRYEQYF
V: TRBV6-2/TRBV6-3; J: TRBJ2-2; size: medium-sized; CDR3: CASRAPRRTGELFF
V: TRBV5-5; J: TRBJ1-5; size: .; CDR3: CASSPWDQPQHF
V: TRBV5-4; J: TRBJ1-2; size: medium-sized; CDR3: CASSLLTGAGGYTF
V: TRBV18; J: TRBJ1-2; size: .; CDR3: CASSLPYLSENGYTF
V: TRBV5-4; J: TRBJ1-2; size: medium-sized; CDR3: CASSLDDTPYGYTF